The clone carrying this TCR beta chain showed up just a few times. What it binds is not known. This sample is part of a study of T cells in Graves' hyperthyroidism and ophthalmopathy. Study results and limitations: In blood, most of the thyroid clonotypes expanded above 0.001 were also present. Ophthalmopathy and stable hyperthyroidism were told apart by a 13 V-J model.

Using RNA transcripts as the source, TCR beta CDR3 regions were amplified. An initial round of RT-PCR targeting the TCR CDR3 relied on the HTBI primer set. TCRdb re-derived calls from the multiplex PCR reads in MiXCR, one entry per CDR3 protein. In the table there are some 490,000 distinct CDR3 sequences, approximately 16% of which are singletons. The junction had 19 bases not matched to a gene; V was cut back by 4 bases and J by 6 bases. From germline, CDR1 is SGHDT and CDR2 YYEEEE. The CDR3 runs to 17 residues. A Clinical Activity Score of at least 3, a NOSPECS grade of at least 4 and a duration under 3 months were recorded in the ophthalmopathy patients. This sample holds PBMCs from roughly 10 ml fresh peripheral blood.

The TCR sequence derives from a woman aged 30 to 39 with Graves' ophthalmopathy. Sequenced input: blood. The J gene is TRBJ2-7, the V gene TRBV5-6; 7 nucleotides align to TRBD2. The CDR3: CASSPYISLADHREQYF. CDR3 sequence (DNA): TGTGCCAGCAGCCCCTACATAAGTCTAGCGGACCACCGCGAGCAGTACTTC.